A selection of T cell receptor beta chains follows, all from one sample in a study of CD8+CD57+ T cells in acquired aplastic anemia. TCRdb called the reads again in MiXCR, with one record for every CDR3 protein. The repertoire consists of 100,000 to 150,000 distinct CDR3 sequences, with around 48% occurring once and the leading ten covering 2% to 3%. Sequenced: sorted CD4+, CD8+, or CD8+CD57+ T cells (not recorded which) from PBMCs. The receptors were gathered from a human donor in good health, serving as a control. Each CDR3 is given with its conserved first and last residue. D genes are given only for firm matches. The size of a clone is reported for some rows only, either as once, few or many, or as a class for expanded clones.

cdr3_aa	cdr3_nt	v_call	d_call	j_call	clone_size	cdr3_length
CASSPPVSPQYF	TGTGCCAGCAGCCCCCCTGTTAGTCCGCAGTATTTT	TRBV7-2	.	TRBJ2-3	.	12
CASSPGQGTNSPLHF	TGTGCCAGCAGCCCGGGACAGGGGACGAATTCACCCCTCCACTTT	TRBV7-2	TRBD1	TRBJ1-6	.	15
CASSLVGAPEQYF	TGTGCCAGCAGCTTGGTAGGGGCGCCTGAGCAGTACTTC	TRBV5-4	.	TRBJ2-7	many	13
CASGGTSGNNEQFF	TGTGCCAGCGGGGGGACTAGCGGGAACAATGAGCAGTTCTTC	TRBV7-2	TRBD2	TRBJ2-1	many	14
CASSPNRGDTQYF	TGTGCCAGCAGCCCTAACCGAGGAGATACGCAGTATTTT	TRBV7-2	.	TRBJ2-3	.	13
CSARSLGGATETQYF	TGCAGTGCTAGATCTTTAGGGGGCGCGACGGAGACCCAGTACTTC	TRBV20-1	TRBD1	TRBJ2-5	.	15
CASSGLAGGGEQYF	TGTGCCAGCAGCGGGTTAGCGGGGGGTGGCGAGCAGTACTTC	TRBV9	TRBD2	TRBJ2-7	.	14
CASSGRANGCTF	TGTGCCAGCAGTGGCCGCGCGAATGGCTGCACCTTC	TRBV25-1	.	TRBJ1-2	.	12
CATKDRVGQPQHF	TGTGCCACCAAGGACAGGGTAGGTCAGCCCCAGCATTTT	TRBV7-2	TRBD1	TRBJ1-5	.	13
CATSDSGLYQPQHF	TGTGCCACCAGTGATTCGGGCCTTTATCAGCCCCAGCATTTT	TRBV24-1	.	TRBJ1-5	.	14
CASSLASNQPQHF	TGTGCCAGCAGCTTAGCGTCTAATCAGCCCCAGCATTTT	TRBV7-3	.	TRBJ1-5	.	13
CASSDGTSGVGYFMEQYF	TGTGCCAGCAGTGATGGAACGTCGGGGGTTGGGTATTTTATGGAACAGTACTTC	TRBV11-2	.	TRBJ2-7	.	18
CASSPSRDTQYF	TGTGCCAGTAGCCCATCTAGAGATACGCAGTATTTT	TRBV19	.	TRBJ2-3	many	12
CASSRRGLGSYNSPLHF	TGTGCCAGCAGCCGGAGGGGTTTGGGGTCCTATAATTCACCCCTCCACTTT	TRBV15	.	TRBJ1-6	.	17
CATSREKNGDRAYEQYF	TGTGCCACCAGCAGGGAAAAGAATGGGGACAGGGCCTACGAGCAGTACTTC	TRBV15	TRBD1	TRBJ2-7	.	17
CATSRVLGQGGGEAKNIQYF	TGTGCCACCAGCAGAGTCTTGGGACAGGGTGGTGGGGAAGCCAAAAACATTCAGTACTTC	TRBV15	TRBD1	TRBJ2-4	many	20
CASSPLGKGASSPLHF	TGTGCCAGCAGCCCCCTGGGGAAGGGGGCCAGCTCACCCCTCCACTTT	TRBV7-8	TRBD1	TRBJ1-6	.	16
CASSPKETAGPAYNEQFF	TGTGCCAGCAGCCCTAAAGAGACAGCGGGCCCAGCCTACAATGAGCAGTTCTTC	TRBV7-6	.	TRBJ2-1	.	18
CSGSDRGAYEQYF	TGCAGCGGGTCGGACAGGGGCGCCTACGAGCAGTACTTC	TRBV29-1	TRBD1	TRBJ2-7	.	13
CSARSSTDPYEQYF	TGCAGTGCACGTTCCTCGACAGACCCCTACGAGCAGTACTTC	TRBV20-1	.	TRBJ2-7	.	14
CASSLALSNEQFF	TGTGCCAGCAGCTTAGCCTTGTCCAATGAGCAGTTCTTC	TRBV7-6	.	TRBJ2-1	once	13
CASKTASNTGELFF	TGTGCCAGTAAGACAGCAAGCAACACCGGGGAGCTGTTTTTT	TRBV19	.	TRBJ2-2	.	14
CASSQGAGVSNQPQHF	TGTGCCAGCAGCCAAGGGGCAGGGGTCAGCAATCAGCCCCAGCATTTT	TRBV7-8	.	TRBJ1-5	.	16
CASSLLAEAFF	TGTGCCAGCAGCTTGCTGGCTGAAGCTTTCTTT	TRBV7-2	.	TRBJ1-1	.	11
CASSIDLQQIYEQYF	TGTGCCAGTAGTATAGATCTCCAACAAATCTACGAGCAGTACTTC	TRBV19	.	TRBJ2-7	many	15
CASSQTGGITETQYF	TGTGCCAGCAGCCAGACGGGAGGGATTACAGAGACCCAGTACTTC	TRBV7-6	TRBD2	TRBJ2-5	.	15
CASSSETVYGYTF	TGTGCCAGCAGCTCGGAGACAGTCTATGGCTACACCTTC	TRBV7-2	.	TRBJ1-2	.	13
CATSERGGAEPEAFF	TGTGCCACCAGTGAAAGAGGGGGCGCGGAGCCTGAAGCTTTCTTT	TRBV10-3	TRBD1	TRBJ1-1	.	15
CASRRGGTVSTGELFF	TGTGCCAGTCGGAGGGGGGGGACGGTTAGCACCGGGGAGCTGTTTTTT	TRBV19	.	TRBJ2-2	.	16
CASSLTSFPYNEQFF	TGTGCCAGCAGCTTGACTAGCTTCCCCTACAATGAGCAGTTCTTC	TRBV11-1	TRBD2	TRBJ2-1	.	15
CAWSRGANEQFF	TGTGCCTGGAGTAGGGGTGCCAATGAGCAGTTCTTC	TRBV30	.	TRBJ2-1	many	12
CASRTSLGTGELFF	TGCGCCAGCCGGACTAGTTTGGGCACCGGGGAGCTGTTTTTT	TRBV10-2	TRBD2	TRBJ2-2	.	14
CASSWTEGRGPQHF	TGTGCCAGCAGCTGGACCGAGGGTCGTGGGCCCCAGCATTTT	TRBV7-2	.	TRBJ1-5	.	14
CAISRAGTGDDEQYF	TGTGCCATCAGTAGAGCCGGGACAGGGGACGACGAGCAGTACTTC	TRBV25-1	TRBD1	TRBJ2-7	.	15
CASSQRFGAGRYVYGYTF	TGTGCCAGCAGCCAGAGATTCGGGGCTGGCAGGTACGTCTATGGCTACACCTTC	TRBV2	.	TRBJ1-2	.	18
CSAGLRNSGEQYF	TGCAGTGCTGGTCTGAGGAACTCCGGCGAGCAGTACTTC	TRBV20-1	.	TRBJ2-7	.	13
CASSLVDTGELFF	TGCGCCAGCAGCTTGGTTGATACCGGGGAGCTGTTTTTT	TRBV5-1	.	TRBJ2-2	many	13
CASSYSIRGAEDYGYTF	TGTGCCAGCAGTTACTCGATCAGGGGCGCGGAGGACTATGGCTACACCTTC	TRBV6-2/TRBV6-3	.	TRBJ1-2	many	17
CASSQDGLNYGYTF	TGTGCCAGCAGCCAAGACGGATTGAACTATGGCTACACCTTC	TRBV7-2	.	TRBJ1-2	.	14
CASSLTGGFSPLHF	TGTGCCAGCAGCCTAACAGGGGGCTTTTCACCCCTCCACTTT	TRBV11-1	TRBD1	TRBJ1-6	few	14
CASSPEGPNEQFF	TGTGCCAGCAGCCCCGAGGGCCCCAATGAGCAGTTCTTC	TRBV11-2	.	TRBJ2-1	.	13
CASSLARTGGVSPLHF	TGTGCCAGCAGTTTAGCGCGAACAGGAGGTGTATCACCCCTCCACTTT	TRBV12-3/TRBV12-4	.	TRBJ1-6	many	16
CASSFPVSGASGGQETQYF	TGTGCCAGCAGCTTCCCCGTTTCTGGAGCCAGCGGGGGACAAGAGACCCAGTACTTC	TRBV11-2	TRBD2	TRBJ2-5	many	19
CSAPIPGQGTSGYTF	TGCAGTGCTCCAATTCCGGGACAGGGAACCAGCGGCTACACCTTC	TRBV20-1	TRBD1	TRBJ1-2	many	15